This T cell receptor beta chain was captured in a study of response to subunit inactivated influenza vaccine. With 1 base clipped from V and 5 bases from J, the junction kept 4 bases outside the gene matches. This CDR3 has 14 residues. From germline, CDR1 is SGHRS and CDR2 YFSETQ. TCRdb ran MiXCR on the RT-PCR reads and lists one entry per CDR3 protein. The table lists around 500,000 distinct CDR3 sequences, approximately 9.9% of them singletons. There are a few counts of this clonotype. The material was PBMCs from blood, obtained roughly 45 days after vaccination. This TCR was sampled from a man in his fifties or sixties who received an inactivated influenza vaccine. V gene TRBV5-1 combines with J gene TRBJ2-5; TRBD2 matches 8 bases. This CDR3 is CASSLTAGEETQYF. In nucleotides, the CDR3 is TGCGCCAGCAGCTTGACAGCGGGGGAGGAGACCCAGTACTTC.